This entry features one T cell receptor beta chain sequence. The antigen remains unidentified. These data belong to a study of blood T cells in healthy people across ages. Notes on the study in general: CMV infection status of these donors was not known.

Primed by a sample-barcoded 5' primer and a J-beta primer mix, a second PCR proceeded for roughly 6 to 12 cycles. With 12 random nucleotides, a template-switch adaptor tagged each individual cDNA molecule. MiXCR, run by TCRdb on the 5' RACE reads, gives a single entry per CDR3 protein. Here the sample spans fewer than 2,000,000 distinct CDR3 sequences, approximately 32% being singletons. Caucasian, healthy and from Russia, the donors were aged between about 6 and 90. Trimming took 6 bases from V and 4 from J; bases not matched to a gene: 4. The CDR3 spans 13 residues. Germline loops: CDR1 DFQATT, CDR2 SNEGSKA (reference sequence).

The chain has TRBV20-1 and TRBJ2-5, with TRBD2 identical over 11 bases. The material sequenced was blood. The receptor was isolated from a woman aged 25 to 39 in good health. CDR3 in DNA: TGCAGTGCCTCCGGGACTAGCGGAGAGACCCAGTACTTC. It codes for CSASGTSGETQYF.